Each of the 5 T cell receptor beta chains below was sequenced from the same sample in a study of OX40 agonist ivuxolimab in advanced cancers. Sequencing used immunoSEQ multiplex PCR; TCRdb keeps in-frame clones, though not all of them. The sample lists 80,000 or so clones, approximately 87% occurring once. Sample: CD4+ or CD8+ T cells sorted from blood, taken in a trial of the OX40 agonist ivuxolimab. All receptors come from an adult with an advanced solid tumor such as melanoma, head and neck, liver or kidney cancer.

The rearrangement uses TRBV7-2 and TRBJ2-3; D ambiguous. Germline CDR1 reads SGHTA; CDR2 reads FQGNSA. The CDR3 covers 15 residues. V was trimmed by 1 base and J by 2 bases, leaving 10 bases between them. CDR3 sequence: CASSLVGQDTDTQYF. DNA of the CDR3: TGTGCCAGCAGCTTAGTAGGTCAGGACACAGATACGCAGTATTTT.

The V call is TRBV4-3, the J call TRBJ2-6; the D is unclear. V was trimmed by 5 bases and J by 1 base, leaving 6 bases between them. The CDR3 spans 14 residues. In germline, CDR1 is LGHNA, CDR2 YSLEER. In DNA, the CDR3 is TGCGCCAGCAGCACAACTTCTGGGGCCAACGTCCTGACTTTC. This encodes CASSTTSGANVLTF.

The chain is built from TRBV18 and TRBJ2-3; 8 bases line up with TRBD2. Trimming at V came to 0 bases and at J to 4 bases, leaving 3 bases not matched to a gene. The germline V gene encodes CDR1 KGHSH and CDR2 LQKENI. This CDR3 is 15 amino acids long. The CDR3 bases are TGTGCCAGCTCACCACCGGGACTAGGCGCAGATACGCAGTATTTT. Translation gives CASSPPGLGADTQYF.

The rearrangement links TRBV5-3 to TRBJ1-5; a possible D gene is TRBD1 (5 bases). Being an ORF, TRBV5-3 has a function that is uncertain. This CDR3 spans 12 amino acids. V lost 10 bases to trimming and J lost 4 bases, with 12 bases between them. In nucleotides, the CDR3 is TGTGCCGCTTTGGGGGGGAATCAGCCCCAGCATTTT. Its protein product is CAALGGNQPQHF.

The chain recombines TRBV5-1 with TRBJ2-1; TRBD2 might be the D (6 bases). Germline V gene sequence: CDR1 SGHRS, CDR2 YFSETQ. Trimming stripped 0 bases from V and 0 bases from J, with 10 bases between. The CDR3 consists of 16 residues. CDR3 sequence: CASSLGTGDSYNEQFF. DNA of the CDR3: TGCGCCAGCAGCTTGGGGACGGGGGACTCCTACAATGAGCAGTTCTTC. Looking up the rest from reference TRBV5-1 and TRBJ2-1 gives the full variable domain: KAGVTQTPRYLIKTRGQQVTLSCSPISGHRSVSWYQQTPGQGLQFLFEYFSETQRNKGNFPGRFSGRQFSNSRSEMNVSTLELGDSALYLCASSLGTGDSYNEQFFGPGTRLTVL.